One and the same sample provided the 15 T cell receptor beta chains below, sequenced in a study of OX40 agonist ivuxolimab in advanced cancers. Repertoires were generated with immunoSEQ multiplex PCR, while TCRdb's copy carries only in-frame clones and drops some. The table lists 72,000 or so clones, roughly 80% of them singletons, with 5% in the top ten. Sequenced material: CD4+ or CD8+ T cells sorted from blood, taken in a trial of the OX40 agonist ivuxolimab. These receptor sequences come from an adult with an advanced solid tumor such as melanoma, head and neck, liver or kidney cancer.

The rearrangement uses TRBV7-9 and TRBJ1-2, with D unclear. Germline CDR1 reads SEHNR; CDR2 reads FQNEAQ (reference sequence). Trimming cost V 3 bases and J 7 bases, with 18 bases left between them. This CDR3 spans 15 amino acids. CDR3 nucleotides: TGTGCCAGCAGCTTCGACGGCCCTTATATAGGTGGCTACACCTTC. Protein sequence: CASSFDGPYIGGYTF. The full variable domain, rest sourced from reference TRBV7-9 and TRBJ1-2, is DTGVSQNPRHKITKRGQNVTFRCDPISEHNRLYWYRQTLGQGPEFLTYFQNEAQLEKSRLLSDRFSAERPKGSFSTLEIQRTEQGDSAMYLCASSFDGPYIGGYTFGSGTRLTVV.

The chain uses TRBV5-1 and TRBJ1-4, with TRBD1 identical over 10 bases. The germline CDR1 and CDR2 sequences are SGHRS and YFSETQ. The CDR3 covers 15 residues. V was pared by 4 bases and J by 6 bases, with 6 bases of the junction left unmatched. CDR3 sequence (DNA): TGCGCCAGCAGCCGAGGGACAGGGGAGGATGAAAAACTGTTTTTT. As protein: CASSRGTGEDEKLFF.

V gene TRBV5-4 combines with J gene TRBJ2-4, with D maybe TRBD1 (5 bases). V was pared by 1 base and J by 4 bases, with 27 bases between. This CDR3 spans 20 amino acids. Per germline, CDR1 SGHNT and CDR2 YYREEE (reference sequence). Written as DNA, the CDR3 is TGTGCCAGCAGCTTGAGTATGAAGGGGCAGGCCCGACATGAAAAAAACATTCAGTACTTC. Its protein product is CASSLSMKGQARHEKNIQYF.

As DNA, the CDR3 is TGCGCCAGCAGCCAAGGGGGGGGGCCTTACCTCACAGATACGCAGTATTTT. It specifies CASSQGGGPYLTDTQYF. The chain links TRBV4-1 to TRBJ2-3; a weak D match, TRBD2 (7 bases). V was trimmed by 1 base and J by 2 bases, leaving 16 bases between them. This CDR3 spans 17 amino acids. Looked up from germline, CDR1 is MGHRA and CDR2 is YSYEKL.

This sequence joins TRBV7-9 and TRBJ1-5, with a tentative D call TRBD1 (5 bases). Per germline, CDR1 SEHNR and CDR2 FQNEAQ (reference sequence). The CDR3 is made up of 16 amino acids. V dropped 5 bases and J dropped 1 base, with 15 bases sitting between them. CDR3: CASSPSGGGSNQPQHF. The CDR3 nucleotides read TGTGCCAGCAGCCCATCGGGGGGAGGAAGCAATCAGCCCCAGCATTTT.

This chain joins TRBV11-2 and TRBJ1-1; D is ambiguous. V was cut by 1 base and J by 4 bases, with 10 bases left in between. CDR3 size: 14 residues. The germline CDR1 and CDR2 sequences are SGHAT and FQNNGV. The CDR3 loop reads CASSLAAPGTEAFF. CDR3 nucleotides: TGTGCCAGCAGCTTAGCGGCCCCGGGCACTGAAGCTTTCTTT.

This chain connects TRBV2 to TRBJ2-7; D is possibly TRBD1 or TRBD2 (5 bases each). Trimming took 4 bases from V and 2 from J, leaving 12 bases between them. The CDR3 sequence is 14 residues long. CDR1 is SNHLY, CDR2 FYNNEI, per germline. CDR3 nucleotide sequence: TGTGCCAGCAGTGGGGGACCGTTAACCTACGAGCAGTACTTC. Its translation is CASSGGPLTYEQYF. The full variable domain, in which reference TRBV2 and TRBJ2-7 provide the parts outside the CDR3, is EPEVTQTPSHQVTQMGQEVILRCVPISNHLYFYWYRQILGQKVEFLVSFYNNEISEKSEIFDDQFSVERPDGSNFTLKIRSTKLEDSAMYFCASSGGPLTYEQYFGPGTRLTVT.

The chain combines TRBV9 with TRBJ2-6, with D tentatively TRBD2 (6 bases). The CDR3 loop spans 17 amino acids. Germline lookup yields CDR1 SGDLS and CDR2 YYNGEE. Trimming cost V 2 bases and J 2 bases, with 14 bases left between them. The CDR3 bases are TGTGCCAGCAGCGTCCACCGGCGGGGTACTGGGGCCAACGTCCTGACTTTC. It specifies CASSVHRRGTGANVLTF.

The V gene is TRBV2, the J gene TRBJ2-5; the D is unclear. The J call could be wrong; TRBJ2-7 is a better fit for the DNA end. Germline V CDR1 and CDR2: SNHLY, FYNNEI. The CDR3 loop spans 15 amino acids. The CDR3 DNA sequence: TGTGCCAGCAGTGAAGGGGCTACCAAACCTTACGAGCAGTACTTC. Translated, it gives CASSEGATKPYEQYF.

The rearrangement joins TRBV6-6 to TRBJ1-1, with D possibly matching TRBD1 (5 bases). The CDR3 has 14 residues. The V gene's germline CDR1 is MNHNY and CDR2 SVGAGI (reference sequence). V shed 0 bases and J shed 0 bases, with 5 bases lying between them. CDR3 nucleotides: TGTGCCAGCAGTTACTCGGGGGTGAACACTGAAGCTTTCTTT. It codes for CASSYSGVNTEAFF.

V usage is TRBV7-9 and J usage is TRBJ2-1; D is uncertain. The V end was cut by 5 bases, the J end by 1 base, with 12 bases between. Germline CDR1 SEHNR, CDR2 FQNEAQ (reference sequence). There are 15 residues in the CDR3. The CDR3 sequence: CASSILPVSYNEQFF. The CDR3 DNA is TGTGCCAGCAGCATCTTACCGGTTTCCTACAATGAGCAGTTCTTC.

This clone has just one count. CDR3 nucleotides: TGTGCCAGCCAGAGTTGGGGTGGTACCTACGAGCAGTACTTC. This translates into CASQSWGGTYEQYF. This chain links TRBV2 with TRBJ2-7; no firm D call. The CDR3 loop spans 14 amino acids. V was clipped by 8 bases and J by 2 bases, with 16 bases between them. The germline V gene encodes CDR1 SNHLY and CDR2 FYNNEI.

V gene TRBV7-2 combines with J gene TRBJ2-1; 14 bases match TRBD2. There are 17 residues in the CDR3. The junction had 6 bases not matched to a gene; V was cut back by 3 bases and J by 5 bases. The V gene's germline CDR1 is SGHTA and CDR2 FQGNSA. The CDR3 bases are TGTGCCAGCAGCTTGACTAGCGGGAGGGCCATTAACAATGAGCAGTTCTTC. Its protein is CASSLTSGRAINNEQFF.

J is TRBJ1-4 and V is TRBV5-1, with D unclear. CDR1 is SGHRS and CDR2 is YFSETQ in the germline V gene. The CDR3 consists of 13 residues. Here the CDR3 reads CPRSLITNEKLFF. The CDR3 DNA reads as TGCCCCCGGAGTCTGATTACTAATGAAAAACTGTTTTTT.

The chain links TRBV7-2 to TRBJ1-2; 8 bases line up with TRBD1. The J segment lost 7 bases and the V segment lost 10 bases, leaving 17 bases of the junction unmatched. The length of the CDR3 is 15 residues. Germline V gives CDR1 SGHTA, CDR2 FQGNSA. The CDR3 loop reads CAISLGTGSSRGYTF. The CDR3 DNA reads as TGTGCCATCTCCCTAGGGACAGGATCTTCTCGTGGCTACACCTTC.